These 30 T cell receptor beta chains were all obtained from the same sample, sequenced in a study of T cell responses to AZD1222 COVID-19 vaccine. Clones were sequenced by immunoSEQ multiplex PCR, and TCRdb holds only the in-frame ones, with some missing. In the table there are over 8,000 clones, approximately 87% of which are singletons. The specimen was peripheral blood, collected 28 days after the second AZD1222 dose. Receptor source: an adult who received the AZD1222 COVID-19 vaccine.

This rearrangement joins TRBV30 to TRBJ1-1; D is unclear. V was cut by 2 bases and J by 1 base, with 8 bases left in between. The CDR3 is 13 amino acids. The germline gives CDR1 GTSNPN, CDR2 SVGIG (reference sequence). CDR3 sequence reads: CAWSPPENTEAFF. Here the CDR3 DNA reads TGTGCCTGGAGTCCACCAGAGAACACTGAAGCTTTCTTT.

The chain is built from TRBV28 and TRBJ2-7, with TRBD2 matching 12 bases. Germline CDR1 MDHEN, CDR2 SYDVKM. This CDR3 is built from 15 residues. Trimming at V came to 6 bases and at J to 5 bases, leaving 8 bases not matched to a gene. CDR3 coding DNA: TGTGCCAGCAGCCAACGGACTAGCGGGAAGGACGAGCAGTACTTC. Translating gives CASSQRTSGKDEQYF. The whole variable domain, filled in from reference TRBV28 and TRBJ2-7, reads DVKVTQSSRYLVKRTGEKVFLECVQDMDHENMFWYRQDPGLGLRLIYFSYDVKMKEKGDIPEGYSVSREKKERFSLILESASTNQTSMYLCASSQRTSGKDEQYFGPGTRLTVT.

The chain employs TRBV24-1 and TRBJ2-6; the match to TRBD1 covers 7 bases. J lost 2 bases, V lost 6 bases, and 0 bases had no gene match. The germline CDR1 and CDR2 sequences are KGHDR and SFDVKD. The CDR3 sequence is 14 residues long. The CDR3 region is CATSQGAGANVLTF. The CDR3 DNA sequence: TGTGCCACCAGTCAGGGGGCTGGGGCCAACGTCCTGACTTTC.

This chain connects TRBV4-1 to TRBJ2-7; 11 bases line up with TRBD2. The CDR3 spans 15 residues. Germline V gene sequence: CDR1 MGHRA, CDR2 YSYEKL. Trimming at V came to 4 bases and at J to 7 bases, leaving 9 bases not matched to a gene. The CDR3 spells CASSPIAGGPGEQYF. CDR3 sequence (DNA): TGCGCCAGCAGCCCAATAGCGGGAGGGCCGGGGGAGCAGTACTTC.

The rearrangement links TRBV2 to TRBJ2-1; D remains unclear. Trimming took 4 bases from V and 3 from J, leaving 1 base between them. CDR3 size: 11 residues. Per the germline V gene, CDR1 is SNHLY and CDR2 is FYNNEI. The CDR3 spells CASSGYNEQFF. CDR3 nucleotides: TGTGCCAGCAGTGGCTACAATGAGCAGTTCTTC.

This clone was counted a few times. The CDR3 DNA reads as TGTGCCAGTAGTATTATGGTGGCTAGCGGGAGGGATACGCAGTATTTT. Translating gives CASSIMVASGRDTQYF. The V gene is TRBV19, the J gene TRBJ2-3; 11 nucleotides align to TRBD2. Germline loops: CDR1 LNHDA, CDR2 SQIVND (reference sequence). V lost 3 bases and J lost 6; bases outside the gene matches: 8. This CDR3 has 16 amino acids.

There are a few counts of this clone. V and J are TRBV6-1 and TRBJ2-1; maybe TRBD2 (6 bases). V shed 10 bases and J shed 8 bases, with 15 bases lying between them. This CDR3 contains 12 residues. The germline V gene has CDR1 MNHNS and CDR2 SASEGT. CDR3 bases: TGTGCCACTGTCGGGGGAAGGGATGAGCAGTTCTTC. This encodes CATVGGRDEQFF.

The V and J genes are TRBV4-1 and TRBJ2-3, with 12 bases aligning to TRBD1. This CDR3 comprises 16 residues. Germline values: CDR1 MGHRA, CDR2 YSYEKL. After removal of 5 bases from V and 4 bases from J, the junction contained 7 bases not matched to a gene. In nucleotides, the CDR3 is TGCGCCAGCAGCACCCGGGGACAGGGGGCTGCAGATACGCAGTATTTT. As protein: CASSTRGQGAADTQYF.

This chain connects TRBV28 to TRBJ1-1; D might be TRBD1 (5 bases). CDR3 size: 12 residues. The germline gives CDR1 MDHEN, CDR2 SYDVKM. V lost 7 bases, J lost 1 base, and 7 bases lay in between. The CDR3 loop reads CASIGENTEAFF. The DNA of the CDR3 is TGTGCCAGCATAGGGGAGAACACTGAAGCTTTCTTT.

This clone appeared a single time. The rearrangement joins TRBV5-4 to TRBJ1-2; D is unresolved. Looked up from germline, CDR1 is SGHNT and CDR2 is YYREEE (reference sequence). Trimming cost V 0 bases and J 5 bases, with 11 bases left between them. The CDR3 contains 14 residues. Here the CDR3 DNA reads TGTGCCAGCAGCTTGGCTGGACCGCAATATGGCTACACCTTC. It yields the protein CASSLAGPQYGYTF.

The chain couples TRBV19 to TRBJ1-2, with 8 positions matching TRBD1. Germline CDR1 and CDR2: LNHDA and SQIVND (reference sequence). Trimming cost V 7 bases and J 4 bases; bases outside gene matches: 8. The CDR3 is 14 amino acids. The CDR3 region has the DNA TGTGCCAGTATCCCGGACAGGGCCACCTATGGCTACACCTTC. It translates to CASIPDRATYGYTF.

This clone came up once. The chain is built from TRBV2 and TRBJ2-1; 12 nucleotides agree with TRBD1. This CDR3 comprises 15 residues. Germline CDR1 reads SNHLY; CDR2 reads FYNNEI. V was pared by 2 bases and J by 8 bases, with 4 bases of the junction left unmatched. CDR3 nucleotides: TGTGCCAGCAGTGAACAGGGACAGGGGGCCGATGAGCAGTTCTTC. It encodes CASSEQGQGADEQFF.

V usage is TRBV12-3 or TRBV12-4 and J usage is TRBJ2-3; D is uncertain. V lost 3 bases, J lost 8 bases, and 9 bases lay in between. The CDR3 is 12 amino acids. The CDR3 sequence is CASSFLTGTQYF. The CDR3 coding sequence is TGTGCCAGCAGTTTCCTTACGGGTACGCAGTATTTT.

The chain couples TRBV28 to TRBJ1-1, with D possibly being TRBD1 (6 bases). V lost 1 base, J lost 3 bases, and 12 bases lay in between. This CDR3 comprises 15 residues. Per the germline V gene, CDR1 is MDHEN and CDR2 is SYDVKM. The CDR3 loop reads CASSLYGGVHTEAFF. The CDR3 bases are TGTGCCAGCAGTTTATATGGGGGCGTGCACACTGAAGCTTTCTTT.

The CDR3 nucleotides read TGCGCCAGCAGCCCAAGTGCTCCGGGCTCTGGGAGCTCCTACGAGCAGTACTTC. It encodes CASSPSAPGSGSSYEQYF. The V gene is TRBV4-3, the J gene TRBJ2-7; tentatively, D is TRBD2 (5 bases). This CDR3 spans 18 amino acids. Trimming left V 4 bases short and J 0 bases short, with 22 bases between. Germline values: CDR1 LGHNA, CDR2 YSLEER.

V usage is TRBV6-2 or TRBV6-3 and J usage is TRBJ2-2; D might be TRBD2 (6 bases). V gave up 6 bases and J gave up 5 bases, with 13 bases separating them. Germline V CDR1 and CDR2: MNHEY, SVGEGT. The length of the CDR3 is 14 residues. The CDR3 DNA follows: TGTGCCAGCAGCGACGGGGGTTTAACCGGGGAGCTGTTTTTT. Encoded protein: CASSDGGLTGELFF.

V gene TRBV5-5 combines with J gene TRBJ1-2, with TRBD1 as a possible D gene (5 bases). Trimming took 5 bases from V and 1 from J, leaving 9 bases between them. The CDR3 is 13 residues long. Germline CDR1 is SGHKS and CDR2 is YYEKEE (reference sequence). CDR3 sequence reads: CASRRDLNYGYTF. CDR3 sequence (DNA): TGTGCCAGCAGACGGGACCTTAACTATGGCTACACCTTC.

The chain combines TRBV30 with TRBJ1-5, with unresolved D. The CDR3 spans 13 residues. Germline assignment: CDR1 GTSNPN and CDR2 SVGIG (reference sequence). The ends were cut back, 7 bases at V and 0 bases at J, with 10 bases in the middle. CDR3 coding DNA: TGTGCCTTGTCAGGTGATAGCAATCAGCCCCAGCATTTT. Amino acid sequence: CALSGDSNQPQHF.

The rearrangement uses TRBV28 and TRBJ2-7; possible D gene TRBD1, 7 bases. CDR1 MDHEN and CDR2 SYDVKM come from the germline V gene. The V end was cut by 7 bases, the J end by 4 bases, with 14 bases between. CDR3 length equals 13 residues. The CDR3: CASMIQGGYEQYF. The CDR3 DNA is TGTGCCAGCATGATCCAGGGGGGATACGAGCAGTACTTC. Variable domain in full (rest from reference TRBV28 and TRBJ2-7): DVKVTQSSRYLVKRTGEKVFLECVQDMDHENMFWYRQDPGLGLRLIYFSYDVKMKEKGDIPEGYSVSREKKERFSLILESASTNQTSMYLCASMIQGGYEQYFGPGTRLTVT.

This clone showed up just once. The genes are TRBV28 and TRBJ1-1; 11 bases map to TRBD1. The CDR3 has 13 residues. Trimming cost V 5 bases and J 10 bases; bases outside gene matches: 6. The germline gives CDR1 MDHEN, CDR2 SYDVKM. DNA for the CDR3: TGTGCCAGCAGTGTGGACAGGGGGCTGGGAGCTTTCTTT. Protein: CASSVDRGLGAFF.

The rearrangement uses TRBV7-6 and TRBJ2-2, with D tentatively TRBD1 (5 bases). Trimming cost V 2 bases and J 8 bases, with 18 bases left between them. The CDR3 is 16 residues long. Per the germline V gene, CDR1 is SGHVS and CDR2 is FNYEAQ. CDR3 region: CASSLFGHQSRGELFF. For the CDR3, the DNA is TGTGCCAGCAGCTTATTCGGACATCAGAGCAGGGGGGAGCTGTTTTTT.

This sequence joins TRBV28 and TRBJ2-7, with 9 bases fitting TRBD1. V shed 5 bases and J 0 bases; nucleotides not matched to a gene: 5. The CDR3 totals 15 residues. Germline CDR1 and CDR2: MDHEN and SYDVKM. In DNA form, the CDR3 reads TGTGCCAGCAGTCCAGGGACAGGGATCTCCTACGAGCAGTACTTC. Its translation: CASSPGTGISYEQYF.

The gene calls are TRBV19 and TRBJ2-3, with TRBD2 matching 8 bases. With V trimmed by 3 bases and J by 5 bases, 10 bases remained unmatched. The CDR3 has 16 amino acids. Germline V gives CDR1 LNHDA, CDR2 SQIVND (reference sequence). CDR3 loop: CASSIQRERGGDTQYF. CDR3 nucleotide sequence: TGTGCCAGTAGTATCCAGCGGGAGAGGGGGGGAGATACGCAGTATTTT.

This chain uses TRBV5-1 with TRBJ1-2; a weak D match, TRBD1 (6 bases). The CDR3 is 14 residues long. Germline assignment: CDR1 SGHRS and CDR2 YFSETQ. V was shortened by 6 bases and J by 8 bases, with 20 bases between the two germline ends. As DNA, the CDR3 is TGCGCCAGCAACCCGATGGGGGGCGGGCAAGGCTACACCTTC. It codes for CASNPMGGGQGYTF.

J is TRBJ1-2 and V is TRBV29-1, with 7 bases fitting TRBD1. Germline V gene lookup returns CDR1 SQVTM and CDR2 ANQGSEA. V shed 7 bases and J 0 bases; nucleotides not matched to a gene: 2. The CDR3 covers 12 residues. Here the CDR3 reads CSGGQPNYGYTF. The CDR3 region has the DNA TGCAGCGGGGGACAGCCTAACTATGGCTACACCTTC.

The CDR3 DNA reads as TGCGCCAGCAGTCAATGGGGTCCCTCCTACGAGCAGTACTTC. Its protein product is CASSQWGPSYEQYF. V is TRBV23-1 and J is TRBJ2-7; D uncertain. TRBV23-1 is treated as an ORF (open reading frame) with a function not yet certain. The germline V and J ends were trimmed by 1 base and 0 bases, with 7 bases remaining between them. CDR3 size: 14 residues.

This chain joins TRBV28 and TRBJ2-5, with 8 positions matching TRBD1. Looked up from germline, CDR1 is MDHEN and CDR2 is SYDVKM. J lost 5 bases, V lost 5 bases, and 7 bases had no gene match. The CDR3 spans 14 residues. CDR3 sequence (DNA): TGTGCCAGCAGTAGACAGGGGCAGGGGGAGACCCAGTACTTC. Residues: CASSRQGQGETQYF.

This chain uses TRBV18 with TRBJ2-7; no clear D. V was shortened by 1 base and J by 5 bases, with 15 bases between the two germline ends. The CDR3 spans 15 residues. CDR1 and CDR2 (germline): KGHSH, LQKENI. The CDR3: CASSPQTGVFHEQYF. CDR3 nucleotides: TGTGCCAGCTCACCACAGACTGGGGTGTTTCACGAGCAGTACTTC.

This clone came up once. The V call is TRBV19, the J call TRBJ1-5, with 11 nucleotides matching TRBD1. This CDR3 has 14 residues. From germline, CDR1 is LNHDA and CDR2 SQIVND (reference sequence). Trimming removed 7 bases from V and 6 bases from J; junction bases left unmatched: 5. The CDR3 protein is CASTGTGGGQPQHF. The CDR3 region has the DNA TGTGCCAGTACCGGGACAGGGGGAGGTCAGCCCCAGCATTTT.

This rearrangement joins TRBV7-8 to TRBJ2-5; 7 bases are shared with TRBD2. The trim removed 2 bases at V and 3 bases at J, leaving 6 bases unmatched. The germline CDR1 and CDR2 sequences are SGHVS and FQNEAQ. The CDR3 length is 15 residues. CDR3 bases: TGTGCCAGCAGCTTAAATCAGGGAGGGAAAGAGACCCAGTACTTC. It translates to CASSLNQGGKETQYF.